These T cell receptor beta chains were read from a single sample in a study of blood T cell repertoires in COVID-19. Sequencing was performed with immunoSEQ multiplex PCR; in TCRdb, only in-frame clones are kept and a portion is missing. This repertoire shows roughly 56,000 clones, approximately 89% found once; its top ten account for around two fifths. Source material: peripheral blood. Receptors were obtained from a woman aged 60-70 years with COVID-19, enrolled during active disease. The CDR3 runs from the conserved cysteine through the conserved F or W. A D gene is named only where the DNA matches it firmly. Size values are once, few and many counts, or a class for expanded clones, and some rows have none.

V: TRBV5-1; size: -; D: -; J: TRBJ2-3; DNA: TGCGCCAGCAGCTCACCTAGCGGCACAGATACGCAGTATTTT; CDR3: CASSSPSGTDTQYF
V: TRBV3-1/TRBV3-2; size: -; D: -; J: TRBJ1-1; DNA: TGTGCCAGCAGCTCCGGGACACACGTTCTGAACACTGAAGCTTTCTTT; CDR3: CASSSGTHVLNTEAFF
V: TRBV10-1; size: -; D: -; J: TRBJ2-7; DNA: TGCGCCAGCAGTGAAAGTACGAAAGCTGAGCAGTACTTC; CDR3: CASSESTKAEQYF
V: TRBV30; size: -; D: TRBD1; J: TRBJ1-4; DNA: TGTGCCTGGAGCTCGGGACAGGGAAGGGAAAAACTGTTTTTT; CDR3: CAWSSGQGREKLFF
V: TRBV6-5; size: -; D: -; J: TRBJ1-5; DNA: TGTGCCAGCAGTTACTCAATGTCGGGGGAACAGCCCCAGCATTTT; CDR3: CASSYSMSGEQPQHF
V: TRBV5-6; size: -; D: TRBD1; J: TRBJ1-1; DNA: TGTGCCAGCACCTTGAGAGGGACAGGTTCCGCTGAAGCTTTCTTT; CDR3: CASTLRGTGSAEAFF
V: TRBV9; size: few; D: -; J: TRBJ1-6; DNA: TGTGCCAGCAGCGTAGACAGGTATAATTCACCCCTCCACTTT; CDR3: CASSVDRYNSPLHF
V: TRBV4-2; size: -; D: -; J: TRBJ2-2; DNA: TGTGCCAGCAGCCAAGATTTCGGGAGGACAGTCTTCGACACCGGGGAGCTGTTTTTT; CDR3: CASSQDFGRTVFDTGELFF
V: TRBV6-5; size: -; D: -; J: TRBJ2-1; DNA: TGTGCCACCGGACTCCCTGATGGGGATGAGCAGTTCTTC; CDR3: CATGLPDGDEQFF
V: TRBV2; size: once; D: -; J: TRBJ2-6; DNA: TGTGCGAGCAGGGAGGGGGCCCTCTCTGGGGCCAACGTCCTGACTTTC; CDR3: CASREGALSGANVLTF
V: TRBV7-2; size: -; D: -; J: TRBJ2-3; DNA: TGTGCCAGCAGCCCGCAGGAGGGCACAGATACGCAGTATTTT; CDR3: CASSPQEGTDTQYF
V: TRBV7-9; size: -; D: TRBD1; J: TRBJ1-6; DNA: TGTGCCAGCAGCTCCGGGACAGCAGATTCACCCCTCCACTTT; CDR3: CASSSGTADSPLHF
V: TRBV23-1; size: few; D: TRBD1; J: TRBJ1-1; DNA: TGCGCCAGCGACTCGGAGGGGGCGACCACTGAAGCTTTCTTT; CDR3: CASDSEGATTEAFF
V: TRBV3-1/TRBV3-2; size: -; D: TRBD1; J: TRBJ1-2; DNA: TGTGCCAGCAGCCCTAGAGGGACAGGGCCTGTTCACTTTAACTATGGCTACACCTTC; CDR3: CASSPRGTGPVHFNYGYTF
V: TRBV5-5; size: -; D: TRBD1; J: TRBJ2-6; DNA: TGTGCCAGCAGCTTTGGACAGGGGGCGGGGGCCAACGTCCTGACTTTC; CDR3: CASSFGQGAGANVLTF
V: TRBV10-2; size: -; D: TRBD2; J: TRBJ2-3; DNA: TGCGCCAGCAGGGGTGGTTTAGCGGGAGGAGATACGCAGTATTTT; CDR3: CASRGGLAGGDTQYF
V: TRBV7-2; size: -; D: -; J: TRBJ2-1; DNA: TGTGCCAGCAGCCCCGTTGACAGCGAGCAGTTCTTC; CDR3: CASSPVDSEQFF
V: TRBV7-2; size: -; D: -; J: TRBJ1-1; DNA: TGTGCCAGCCGTAAAGGAGATGACACTGAAGCTTTCTTT; CDR3: CASRKGDDTEAFF
V: TRBV7-2; size: -; D: -; J: TRBJ2-3; DNA: TGTGCCAGCAGCCAAGGGCTGCCCCGGGGTACGCAGTATTTT; CDR3: CASSQGLPRGTQYF
V: TRBV30; size: -; D: TRBD1; J: TRBJ1-2; DNA: TGTGCCTGGTTTTCCACTGGGGAACCGGGACAGGGCTATGGCTACACCTTC; CDR3: CAWFSTGEPGQGYGYTF
V: TRBV3-1/TRBV3-2; size: -; D: -; J: TRBJ2-2; DNA: TGTGCCAGCAGCGCCTATAGAACCGGGGAGCTGTTTTTT; CDR3: CASSAYRTGELFF
V: TRBV28; size: -; D: TRBD2; J: TRBJ2-3; DNA: TGTGCCAGCAGTTCAGGCGGGAGGGACACAGATACGCAGTATTTT; CDR3: CASSSGGRDTDTQYF
V: TRBV5-1; size: -; D: TRBD1; J: TRBJ2-2; DNA: TGCGCCAGCAGCATTGGGACAGGGGTTAACACCGGGGAGCTGTTTTTT; CDR3: CASSIGTGVNTGELFF
V: TRBV11-2; size: -; D: -; J: TRBJ2-6; DNA: TGTGCCAGCAGCTTAGATCGCCAGGGGGTCCTGACTTTC; CDR3: CASSLDRQGVLTF
V: TRBV29-1; size: -; D: -; J: TRBJ2-2; DNA: TGCAGCGTTGGTAGTGACAGACCCACCGGGGAGCTGTTTTTT; CDR3: CSVGSDRPTGELFF
V: TRBV18; size: -; D: -; J: TRBJ2-7; DNA: TGTGCCAGCTCACAAGGGGCACAGAGCCCTTACGAGCAGTACTTC; CDR3: CASSQGAQSPYEQYF
V: TRBV19; size: once; D: TRBD1; J: TRBJ1-6; DNA: TGTGCCAGTAGTACGACTCCGGACAGGGTCATCAATTCACCCCTCCACTTT; CDR3: CASSTTPDRVINSPLHF
V: TRBV15; size: once; D: -; J: TRBJ1-4; DNA: TGTGCCACCAGCAGAGATCGTCTCCCTAATGAAAAACTGTTTTTT; CDR3: CATSRDRLPNEKLFF
V: TRBV6-2/TRBV6-3; size: -; D: -; J: TRBJ1-1; DNA: TGTGCCAGCAGTCTAGACGGGATAAACACTGAAGCTTTCTTT; CDR3: CASSLDGINTEAFF
V: TRBV6-6; size: -; D: TRBD1; J: TRBJ1-1; DNA: TGTGCCAGCAGTTACAGGACAGGCCTTTACACTGAAGCTTTCTTT; CDR3: CASSYRTGLYTEAFF
V: TRBV4-2; size: -; D: TRBD2; J: TRBJ2-4; DNA: TGTGCCAGCAGCCCAGCGGGGGAGAGACTAGCCAAAAACATTCAGTACTTC; CDR3: CASSPAGERLAKNIQYF
V: TRBV28; size: -; D: TRBD1; J: TRBJ2-3; DNA: TGTGCCAGCAGTTTATTCGGGACAGGGGTGGATACGCAGTATTTT; CDR3: CASSLFGTGVDTQYF
V: TRBV4-3; size: -; D: TRBD1; J: TRBJ1-6; DNA: TGCGCCAGCAGCCATAACCGGGACAGGTATTCACCCCTCCACTTT; CDR3: CASSHNRDRYSPLHF
V: TRBV27; size: -; D: TRBD2; J: TRBJ2-3; DNA: TGTGCCAGCAGTTTAGGGACTAGCGGGAGAGTTGGCACAGATACGCAGTATTTT; CDR3: CASSLGTSGRVGTDTQYF
V: TRBV19; size: -; D: -; J: TRBJ1-5; DNA: TGTGCCAGTAGTTCGGTCCTCAATCAGCCCCAGCATTTT; CDR3: CASSSVLNQPQHF
V: TRBV27; size: -; D: -; J: TRBJ1-1; DNA: TGTGCCATCCCCGGGGGGGACACTGAAGCTTTCTTT; CDR3: CAIPGGDTEAFF
V: TRBV19; size: -; D: TRBD2; J: TRBJ2-3; DNA: TGTGCCAGTAGTATACTAGCGGGGGCCGTCACAGATACGCAGTATTTT; CDR3: CASSILAGAVTDTQYF
V: TRBV30; size: -; D: TRBD1; J: TRBJ2-7; DNA: TGTGCCTGGAGACTTACAGGGGCCTACTCCTACGAGCAGTACTTC; CDR3: CAWRLTGAYSYEQYF
V: TRBV5-6; size: -; D: TRBD1; J: TRBJ2-2; DNA: TGTGCCAGCAGCTTGGTACAGGGGGCGCAGGACACCGGGGAGCTGTTTTTT; CDR3: CASSLVQGAQDTGELFF
V: TRBV5-1; size: -; D: TRBD2; J: TRBJ2-5; DNA: TGCGCCAGCAGCTTACAAGCGGGGGAAGGAGAGACCCAGTACTTC; CDR3: CASSLQAGEGETQYF
V: TRBV24-1; size: -; D: -; J: TRBJ2-7; DNA: TGTGCCACCAGTGATACAAACAGAGACCCCTACGAGCAGTACTTC; CDR3: CATSDTNRDPYEQYF
V: TRBV4-3; size: few; D: TRBD1; J: TRBJ2-3; DNA: TGCGCCAGCAGCCAAGATCTCGGACAGGGGGGAGATACGCAGTATTTT; CDR3: CASSQDLGQGGDTQYF
V: TRBV6-2/TRBV6-3; size: once; D: TRBD1; J: TRBJ2-1; DNA: TGTGCCAGCAGTTTACTGGGGACAGGGGGTGAGCAGTTCTTC; CDR3: CASSLLGTGGEQFF
V: TRBV7-9; size: few; D: TRBD1; J: TRBJ1-2; DNA: TGTGCCAGCAGTTTGGACAGGGATTCTGGCTACACCTTC; CDR3: CASSLDRDSGYTF
V: TRBV3-1/TRBV3-2; size: once; D: TRBD1; J: TRBJ2-7; DNA: TGTGCCAGCAGTCAGGGGGACCTCTACGAGCAGTACTTC; CDR3: CASSQGDLYEQYF
V: TRBV4-1; size: -; D: TRBD1; J: TRBJ1-5; DNA: TGCGCCAGCAGCCAAGTTTCCGGGACAGGGCATTTTTATCAGCCCCAGCATTTT; CDR3: CASSQVSGTGHFYQPQHF
V: TRBV18; size: -; D: -; J: TRBJ2-7; DNA: TGTGCCAGCTCACTCGGGTCTCGAGAGCAGTACTTC; CDR3: CASSLGSREQYF
V: TRBV9; size: -; D: TRBD2; J: TRBJ2-1; DNA: TGTGCCAGCAGCGTACTCACCGAAGGACTAGCAAGTGAGCAGTTCTTC; CDR3: CASSVLTEGLASEQFF
V: TRBV6-5; size: -; D: TRBD1; J: TRBJ1-6; DNA: TGTGCCAGCAGTACAGGGGGCGCCCATAATTCACCCCTCCACTTT; CDR3: CASSTGGAHNSPLHF
V: TRBV13; size: few; D: -; J: TRBJ1-1; DNA: TGTGCCAGCAGCTTCGAGCCTCAGAACACTGAAGCTTTCTTT; CDR3: CASSFEPQNTEAFF
V: TRBV6-2/TRBV6-3; size: -; D: TRBD2; J: TRBJ2-7; DNA: TGTGCCAGCAGTCATAGCGGGAGAGGGTACTTC; CDR3: CASSHSGRGYF
V: TRBV28; size: -; D: TRBD1; J: TRBJ1-2; DNA: TGTGCCAGCAGTTCGGGACAGAATGGCTACACCTTC; CDR3: CASSSGQNGYTF
V: TRBV4-3; size: few; D: -; J: TRBJ2-1; DNA: TGCGCCAGCAGCCAAGAATCAGGGGCGGACGCCTACAATGAGCAGTTCTTC; CDR3: CASSQESGADAYNEQFF